The 30 T cell receptor beta chains below all came from one sample that was sequenced in a study of tumor-infiltrating lymphocytes in primary liver carcinoma. Extraction of RNA together with DNA used 20-30 mg of unsorted bulk tissue. Making TCR beta cDNA involved 400 to 600 ng total RNA and a constant-region primer. ARM-PCR was slightly modified, and three nested multiplex PCR rounds with it gave rise to the TCR beta libraries. Each of the first two PCR rounds ran around 10 cycles with TRBV1-TRBV30 forward and C-beta reverse primers. TCRdb processed the multiplex PCR reads anew with MiXCR; each CDR3 protein has one entry. The sample holds tens of thousands of distinct CDR3 sequences, approximately 74% seen once. Material: liver tumor tissue from sampling region 4. Described subset: tumor region T4, right-lateral pole. These receptors originate from a man in his forties with primary liver carcinoma and hepatitis B virus infection.

The chain uses TRBV12-3 or TRBV12-4 and TRBJ2-7; no firm D call. Trimming removed 2 bases from V and 0 bases from J, with 14 bases in between. This CDR3 spans 16 amino acids. CDR3 DNA sequence: TGTGCCAGCAGTTTAATAGACTCCGGTAGCTCCTACGAGCAGTACTTC. Translating it yields CASSLIDSGSSYEQYF.

A remark on this clonotype: Germline is not matched at one junction end, which may reflect a read error. The chain carries TRBV6-1 and TRBJ1-1; possibly TRBD1 for D (5 bases). Germline V gives CDR1 MNHNS, CDR2 SASEGT. The CDR3 is made up of 14 amino acids. In DNA form, the CDR3 reads TGTGCCATCCAAACAGGTAGCATGAACACTGAGGCTTTCTTT. This gives the protein CAIQTGSMNTEAFF.

A note on this clonotype: A single base separates this from a much larger clone, so it may be a read error. The J gene is TRBJ2-3, the V gene TRBV30, with D possibly TRBD1 on 5 matching bases. The CDR3 spans 13 residues. Per germline, CDR1 GTSNPN and CDR2 SVGIG (reference sequence). The CDR3 protein is CAWVGRGTDKQYF. The CDR3 DNA reads TGTGCCTGGGTGGGTAGGGGCACAGATAAGCAGTATTTT.

The chain carries TRBV28 and TRBJ2-7, with no clear D. The CDR3 loop spans 15 amino acids. Per the germline V gene, CDR1 is MDHEN and CDR2 is SYDVKM. The V end was cut by 6 bases, the J end by 13 bases, with 28 bases between. The DNA for the CDR3 is TGTGCCAGCAGCCACTTGATGGGCCCTTCCTACGGGCAATACTTC. Encoded protein: CASSHLMGPSYGQYF.

Remarks on this clonotype: One end of the junction does not line up with germline, which may come from a read error. The chain joins TRBV29-1 to TRBJ2-3; possibly TRBD1 for D (6 bases). This CDR3 contains 15 residues. CDR1 SQVTM and CDR2 ANQGSEA come from the germline V gene. The CDR3 here is CSVETRDMGSDTQYF. The CDR3 DNA reads TGCAGCGTTGAAACCCGGGACATGGGGTCAGATACGCAGTACTTT.

This clonotype was detected ten times or more. The chain uses TRBV11-2 and TRBJ2-7; maybe TRBD2 (6 bases). Per germline, CDR1 SGHAT and CDR2 FQNNGV. The CDR3 loop spans 13 amino acids. Trimming cost V 2 bases and J 9 bases, with 14 bases left between them. CDR3 nucleotide sequence: TGTGCCAGCAGCTTAAGTGAGCTAGCGTCGCAGTACTTC. Translated: CASSLSELASQYF.

In this sample, this clonotype turned up once. This sequence joins TRBV11-2 and TRBJ2-7, with 7 bases aligning to TRBD1. V lost 5 bases, J lost 13 bases, and 20 bases stayed unmatched. CDR1 is SGHAT, CDR2 FQNNGV, per germline. The CDR3 consists of 15 residues. In DNA form, the CDR3 reads TGTGCCAGCAGCCAAGTGACAGGGAGAACCTACGAACAATACTTC. As protein: CASSQVTGRTYEQYF. Supplemented by reference TRBV11-2 and TRBJ2-7, the full variable domain reads EAGVAQSPRYKIIEKRQSVAFWCNPISGHATLYWYQQILGQGPKLLIQFQNNGVVDDSQLPKDRFSAERLKGVDSTLKIQPAKLEDSAVYLCASSQVTGRTYEQYFGPGTRLTVT.

The V and J genes are TRBV11-2 and TRBJ2-1; the D is unclear. CDR3 length: 13 residues. V shed 2 bases and J shed 9 bases, with 11 bases lying between them. The germline V gene encodes CDR1 SGHAT and CDR2 FQNNGV. The CDR3 reads CASSLYLVSEQFF. The CDR3 nucleotides read TGTGCCAGCAGCTTATACCTAGTTAGTGAGCAGTTCTTC.

Details on this clonotype: The germline gene is not matched at one end of the junction; a read error may be the cause. This chain uses TRBV11-2 with TRBJ2-1; no definite D call. CDR1 and CDR2 (germline): SGHAT, FQNNGV. This CDR3 spans 15 amino acids. CDR3 in amino acids: CTSSSARALTNEQFF. CDR3 bases: TGTACCAGCAGCTCAGCCCGGGCCCTTACTAATGAGCAGTTCTTC.

The sample holds a few counts of this clonotype. This may arise from a read error, as a much more abundant clone is one base away. The gene calls are TRBV7-9 and TRBJ2-3; maybe TRBD1 (6 bases). CDR3 size: 13 residues. The germline V gene has CDR1 SEHNR and CDR2 FQNEAQ (reference sequence). The V end lost 10 bases, the J end lost 11 bases, and 22 bases lay between the germline ends. The DNA of the CDR3 is TGTGCCATCACCGGGCAGGGGATGTATTTGCAGTATTTT. As protein: CAITGQGMYLQYF.

Turning to this clonotype: A junction boundary mismatches the germline segment, possibly from a read error. The chain combines TRBV11-2 with TRBJ2-7; maybe TRBD2 (5 bases). The CDR3 spans 15 residues. CDR1 and CDR2 from the germline V gene are SGHAT and FQNNGV. The CDR3 DNA reads TGTGCCAGCAGCTTAGAGCCCGGGATCTCTGGCGAGCAGCACTTT. This codes for CASSLEPGISGEQHF.

Note on this clonotype: A read error may explain this, as a much larger clone is one base away. V gene TRBV11-1 combines with J gene TRBJ2-4; 7 bases fit TRBD2. This CDR3 is 17 amino acids long. The V gene's germline CDR1 is SGHAT and CDR2 FQDESV (reference sequence). The CDR3: CASSFPGTIGTKDIQYF. The CDR3 DNA follows: TGTGCCAGCAGCTTTCCCGGGACTATCGGGACCAAAGACATTCAATACTTC.

This chain links TRBV4-1 with TRBJ2-7; TRBD2 agrees at 15 bases. The CDR3 is made up of 19 amino acids. From germline, CDR1 is MGHRA and CDR2 YSYEKL. V trimming: 7 bases; J trimming: 0 bases; junction bases outside the gene matches: 13. DNA for the CDR3: TGCGCCAGCACCCACGGGACTAGCGGGAGGATCCCCCTCTCCTACGAGCAGTACTTC. Encoded protein: CASTHGTSGRIPLSYEQYF.

The chain has TRBV12-3 or TRBV12-4 and TRBJ1-5, with D unresolved. Trimming took off 3 bases at V and 5 bases at J, with 8 bases between the two ends. CDR3 size: 13 residues. CDR3 DNA: TGTGCCAGCAGTTTTTCCTCGTATCAGCCCCAGCATTTT. Protein sequence: CASSFSSYQPQHF.

This clonotype was seen once. The CDR3 end shows no conserved phenylalanine or tryptophan, and so a read error is likely. The chain links TRBV12-5 to TRBJ2-3; 7 bases are shared with TRBD2. The CDR3 loop spans 15 amino acids. Looked up from germline, CDR1 is LGHNT and CDR2 is FRNRAP. The CDR3 is CVSGSGAGRTDTQYY. The DNA of the CDR3 is TGTGTTAGTGGTTCCGGAGCGGGACGCACAGATACGCAGTATTAT.

As for this clonotype: One junction end disagrees with the germline gene, perhaps due to a read error. This chain uses TRBV11-2 with TRBJ1-1; unclear D gene. Germline V gene sequence: CDR1 SGHAT, CDR2 FQNNGV. The CDR3 has 14 amino acids. The CDR3 bases are TGTGCCATCAGCATAAACGTCGGGAGGACTGAAGCTTTCTTT. Residues: CAISINVGRTEAFF.

To note about this clonotype: One end of the junction fails to match germline, which may point to a read error. The gene calls are TRBV6-5 and TRBJ2-7; D is tentatively TRBD1 or TRBD2 (5 bases each). CDR3 length: 14 amino acids. Germline V gene data show CDR1 as MNHEY and CDR2 as SVGAGI. The CDR3 DNA is TGTGCTAGCAGGCCGGGGCATACCTCCTACGAGCAGCACTTC. Its protein product is CASRPGHTSYEQHF.

The chain combines TRBV4-2 with TRBJ2-7, with 10 bases that match TRBD1. The V and J ends lost 4 bases and 5 bases, in that order; junction bases with no gene match: 8. The CDR3 is made up of 15 amino acids. CDR1 is LGHNA and CDR2 is YNFKEQ in the germline V gene. In nucleotides, the CDR3 is TGTGCCAGCAGCCCCTGGGACAGGGGAGGCCACGAGCAGTACTTC. This sequence encodes CASSPWDRGGHEQYF.

The chain is built from TRBV5-4 and TRBJ1-1, with unresolved D. Trimming removed 0 bases from V and 9 bases from J, with 15 bases in between. CDR1 SGHNT and CDR2 YYREEE come from the germline V gene (reference sequence). CDR3 length: 14 residues. Here the CDR3 DNA reads TGTGCCAGCAGCTTGGGGACGGAAAATACTAAAGCTTTCTTT. It translates to CASSLGTENTKAFF.

As concerns this clonotype: A single base separates this from a much larger clone, so it may be a read error. The chain joins TRBV11-1 to TRBJ2-3; D not certain. CDR3 length: 13 amino acids. Germline assignment: CDR1 SGHAT and CDR2 FQDESV (reference sequence). V was pared by 4 bases and J by 3 bases, with 8 bases between. DNA of the CDR3: TGTGCCAGCAGCTCTGTTGGTACAGATACGCAGTATTTT. As protein: CASSSVGTDTQYF.

Concerning this clonotype itself: A much bigger clone sits one base away, suggesting this may be a read error. The genes are TRBV30 and TRBJ2-3; no firm D call. In germline, CDR1 is GTSNPN, CDR2 SVGIG (reference sequence). V was clipped by 5 bases and J by 1 base, with 4 bases between them. This CDR3 has 11 residues. The CDR3 region has the DNA TGTGCCTGGTGGGGCACAGATACGCAGTATTTT. This encodes CAWWGTDTQYF.

This clonotype was detected a few times. Relative to the germline gene, one junction end is altered; a read error may explain this. The rearrangement joins TRBV29-1 to TRBJ1-1, with D unresolved. The CDR3 length is 11 residues. CDR1 SQVTM and CDR2 ANQGSEA come from the germline V gene. The CDR3 bases are TGCAGCGTTGAGACGAACACTGAATCTTTCTTT. Its protein product is CSVETNTESFF.

As to this clonotype: As the CDR3 is not closed by the conserved phenylalanine or tryptophan, this likely results from a read error. This chain uses TRBV12-5 with TRBJ2-3; 7 positions match TRBD2. This CDR3 has 15 amino acids. CDR1 LGHNT and CDR2 FRNRAP come from the germline V gene. With 4 bases clipped from V and 4 bases from J, the junction kept 8 bases outside the gene matches. The CDR3 sequence is CASGSEAGRADTQYY. CDR3 in DNA: TGTGCTAGTGGTTCCGAAGCGGGACGGGCAGATACGCAGTATTAT.

Details on this clonotype: At one boundary the junction diverges from the germline segment, which might be a read error. The chain uses TRBV6-5 and TRBJ2-1; 7 bases agree with TRBD2. CDR1 is MNHEY and CDR2 is SVGAGI in the germline V gene. The CDR3 runs to 16 residues. CDR3 loop: CASSYSGAGVRNEQSF. CDR3 nucleotides: TGTGCCAGCAGTTACTCTGGCGCGGGAGTGCGGAATGAGCAGTCCTTC.

Turning to this clonotype: One end of the junction varies from germline; a read error may be responsible. The V gene is TRBV6-1, the J gene TRBJ2-7, with 8 bases fitting TRBD1. Per the germline V gene, CDR1 is MNHNS and CDR2 is SASEGT. The CDR3 sequence is 13 residues long. In DNA, the CDR3 is TGTGCCAACAGTGGGCAGGGGGCGGACGAGCAGTACTTC. This sequence encodes CANSGQGADEQYF.

This clonotype has ten or more counts. The chain recombines TRBV5-5 with TRBJ1-3; no definite D call. The CDR3 consists of 15 residues. V was clipped by 4 bases and J by 0 bases, with 11 bases between them. CDR1 and CDR2 from the germline V gene are SGHKS and YYEKEE (reference sequence). CDR3 bases: TGTGCCAGCAGCCTCGGACGCCTCTCTGGAAACACCATATATTTT. Amino acid sequence: CASSLGRLSGNTIYF.

This clonotype was observed once. J is TRBJ1-1 and V is TRBV30; no clear D. This CDR3 has 11 residues. CDR1 GTSNPN and CDR2 SVGIG come from the germline V gene (reference sequence). V was shortened by 6 bases and J by 0 bases, with 5 bases between the two germline ends. The CDR3 here is CACRMNTEAFF. Written as DNA, the CDR3 is TGTGCCTGCAGGATGAACACTGAAGCTTTCTTT. The full variable domain, with the rest looked up from reference TRBV30 and TRBJ1-1, is SQTIHQWPATLVQPVGSPLSLECTVEGTSNPNLYWYRQAAGRGLQLLFYSVGIGQISSEVPQNLSASRPQDRQFILSSKKLLLSDSGFYLCACRMNTEAFFGQGTRLTVV.

Of note for this clonotype: The junction departs from germline at one end; a sequencing error may be responsible. The chain is built from TRBV7-9 and TRBJ2-1; D gene unclear. This CDR3 spans 13 amino acids. Germline assignment: CDR1 SEHNR and CDR2 FQNEAQ (reference sequence). CDR3 in amino acids: CASSLVLMNEHFF. The CDR3 bases are TGTGCCAGCAGCTTAGTTTTGATGAATGAGCACTTCTTC.

This chain connects TRBV4-1 to TRBJ2-2; 11 nucleotides agree with TRBD2. The CDR3 covers 18 residues. Losses at the gene ends were 7 bases for V and 6 bases for J; bases not matched to a gene: 16. From germline, CDR1 is MGHRA and CDR2 YSYEKL. Here the CDR3 reads CASNPGGSGRGNAGELFF. CDR3 bases: TGCGCCAGCAACCCTGGAGGTAGCGGGAGGGGAAACGCCGGGGAGCTGTTTTTT.

Points on this clonotype: One end of the junction varies from germline; a read error may be responsible. V is TRBV11-3 and J is TRBJ2-1; no reliable D call. Germline CDR1 reads SGHNT; CDR2 reads YENEEA. This CDR3 comprises 14 residues. The CDR3: CANSLGVSNNGHFF. As DNA, the CDR3 is TGTGCCAACAGCTTAGGCGTCTCGAACAATGGGCACTTCTTC.